Listed below are T cell receptor beta chains from one sample, sequenced in a study of cytomegalovirus exposure and HLA in healthy donors. This table comes from immunoSEQ multiplex PCR, and its TCRdb copy is limited to in-frame clones, with some not included. Of about 130,000 clones listed, more than 70% were seen once; the top ten hold 0.75% to 0.95%. Sequencing input: PBMCs. The receptors were gathered from a woman in her sixties in good health and CMV-seronegative. Both conserved end residues are part of each CDR3. The order of the fields is J gene, D gene, V gene, clone size, CDR3 protein, CDR3 DNA. The D gene is left open where the match is weak. Rows give clone size only sometimes, using once, few, many, or a class for an expanded clone.

TRBJ2-1 TRBD2 TRBV5-1 - CASSLVAGDYNEQFF TGCGCCAGCAGCTTGGTTGCGGGGGACTACAATGAGCAGTTCTTC
TRBJ2-2 TRBD2 TRBV30 - CAWTMAGAGELFF TGTGCCTGGACCATGGCGGGGGCCGGGGAGCTGTTTTTT
TRBJ2-1 TRBD2 TRBV27 - CASSSPTSTEQFF TGTGCCAGCAGTTCCCCGACTAGCACTGAGCAGTTCTTC
TRBJ1-1 - TRBV28 - CASSLALRYSEAFF TGTGCCAGCAGTTTAGCGTTAAGGTACAGTGAAGCTTTCTTT
TRBJ1-2 TRBD1 TRBV14 - CASSQGTGETYGYTF TGTGCCAGCAGCCAAGGGACAGGAGAGACCTATGGCTACACCTTC
TRBJ2-1 - TRBV5-1 - CASSRSSRRDEQFF TGCGCCAGCAGCCGGTCGTCTAGACGGGATGAGCAGTTCTTC
TRBJ2-6 TRBD1 TRBV7-6 - CASSLGVRGQARSGANVLTF TGTGCCAGCAGCTTAGGGGTGAGGGGACAGGCCCGCTCTGGGGCCAACGTCCTGACTTTC
TRBJ2-5 - TRBV7-3 - CASSLYQAGSETQYF TGTGCCAGCAGCTTATACCAGGCCGGTTCGGAGACCCAGTACTTC
TRBJ2-5 TRBD2 TRBV5-1 once CASGGTSGGLPETQYF TGCGCCAGCGGAGGAACTAGCGGGGGCCTCCCGGAGACCCAGTACTTC
TRBJ1-3 - TRBV30 few CAWIPYPPGNSGNTIYF TGTGCCTGGATCCCTTACCCCCCAGGGAACTCTGGAAACACCATATATTTT
TRBJ1-3 TRBD1 TRBV19 - CASSIQQGISGNTIYF TGTGCCAGTAGTATACAACAGGGGATCTCTGGAAACACCATATATTTT
TRBJ2-7 TRBD1 TRBV6-5 - CASSPRDSSYEQYF TGTGCCAGCAGTCCGAGGGACAGCTCCTACGAGCAGTACTTC
TRBJ1-1 - TRBV7-6 - CASSHQTRGLHTEAFF TGTGCCAGCAGTCACCAGACAAGGGGCTTGCACACTGAAGCTTTCTTT
TRBJ1-5 - TRBV2 few CASSESSSSNQPQHF TGTGCCAGCAGTGAGAGTAGCAGTAGCAATCAGCCCCAGCATTTT
TRBJ1-1 TRBD1 TRBV29-1 - CSGTGMNTEAFF TGCAGCGGGACAGGGATGAACACTGAAGCTTTCTTT
TRBJ2-3 - TRBV27 - CASSSRGTDTQYF TGTGCCAGCAGTTCCCGTGGCACAGATACGCAGTATTTT
TRBJ2-4 - TRBV15 - CATSRGGLAKNIQYF TGTGCCACCAGCAGAGGGGGACTAGCCAAAAACATTCAGTACTTC
TRBJ1-2 - TRBV28 - CASSLEGDPYGYTF TGTGCCAGCAGTTTGGAGGGCGACCCTTATGGCTACACCTTC
TRBJ2-1 - TRBV7-2 - CASSLPGSSYNEQFF TGTGCCAGCAGCTTACCCGGGAGTAGCTACAATGAGCAGTTCTTC
TRBJ1-1 - TRBV5-6 - CASSLAAGRGTEAFF TGTGCCAGCAGCTTGGCGGCAGGCCGTGGTACTGAAGCTTTCTTT
TRBJ2-5 - TRBV7-9 - CSSSLSGETQYF TGTTCCAGCAGCTTATCCGGAGAGACCCAGTACTTC
TRBJ2-7 - TRBV5-1 - CASSSGTNTYEQYF TGCGCCAGCAGCTCCGGGACAAACACCTACGAGCAGTACTTC
TRBJ2-7 TRBD1 TRBV19 - CASSLPSGTGAGEQYF TGTGCCAGTAGTCTCCCATCCGGGACAGGGGCCGGCGAGCAGTACTTC
TRBJ2-1 TRBD2 TRBV28 - CASSSGGSYNEQFF TGTGCCAGCAGTTCGGGGGGCTCCTACAATGAGCAGTTCTTC
TRBJ2-1 - TRBV9 - CASSVDYGNEQFF TGTGCCAGCAGCGTCGACTATGGCAATGAGCAGTTCTTC
TRBJ1-2 TRBD1 TRBV7-6 - CASSLDLYRGSNYGYTF TGTGCCAGCAGCTTAGATTTATACAGGGGATCTAACTATGGCTACACCTTC
TRBJ2-7 TRBD2 TRBV9 - CASSVGLAGADEQYF TGTGCCAGCAGCGTCGGACTAGCGGGAGCTGACGAGCAGTACTTC
TRBJ2-7 TRBD2 TRBV28 few CASTKMGEGRSPKQYF TGTGCCAGCACCAAAATGGGGGAGGGCCGTTCGCCAAAGCAGTACTTC
TRBJ1-2 - TRBV28 - CASSSGSILHGYTF TGTGCCAGCAGCTCAGGGTCAATTTTACATGGCTACACCTTC
TRBJ2-7 TRBD2 TRBV28 - CASRPGGSSYEQYF TGTGCCAGCAGGCCCGGCGGGAGCTCCTACGAGCAGTACTTC
TRBJ1-1 TRBD1 TRBV29-1 - CSVAGGNTEAFF TGCAGCGTTGCAGGGGGGAACACTGAAGCTTTCTTT
TRBJ2-7 TRBD1 TRBV5-4 - CASSLQGQGAGEQYF TGTGCCAGCAGCTTGCAGGGACAGGGGGCGGGGGAGCAGTACTTC
TRBJ2-7 TRBD1 TRBV4-2 - CASSQGSTGEYEQYF TGTGCCAGCAGCCAAGGATCGACAGGGGAGTACGAGCAGTACTTC
TRBJ1-5 - TRBV23-1 - CASSQSTGCQPQHF TGCGCCAGCAGTCAATCAACAGGGTGTCAGCCCCAGCATTTT
TRBJ2-1 - TRBV4-1 - CASSQEVPGAYNEQFF TGCGCCAGCAGCCAAGAGGTACCAGGGGCCTACAATGAGCAGTTCTTC
TRBJ2-1 TRBD2 TRBV6-1 - CASSERGTSGGADNEQFF TGTGCCAGCAGTGAAAGGGGGACTAGCGGGGGGGCTGACAATGAGCAGTTCTTC
TRBJ2-7 TRBD2 TRBV18 once CASSLRQQRGVPSYEQYF TGTGCCAGCTCTCTAAGACAGCAGCGGGGGGTCCCCTCCTACGAGCAGTACTTC
TRBJ1-2 - TRBV11-2 - CASSLGGNYGYTF TGTGCCAGCAGTTTGGGGGGTAACTATGGCTACACCTTC
TRBJ1-3 - TRBV19 - CASSSTTRWTIYF TGTGCCAGTAGTTCAACGACACGATGGACCATATATTTT
TRBJ1-1 - TRBV2 - CASSEATGGGTEAFF TGTGCCAGCAGTGAAGCGACGGGGGGGGGCACTGAAGCTTTCTTT
TRBJ2-5 TRBD2 TRBV6-1 - CASSRDYRAQYF TGTGCCAGCAGTCGGGACTACCGAGCCCAGTACTTC
TRBJ2-7 - TRBV29-1 - CSATDSRYEQYF TGCAGCGCTACGGACAGCCGCTACGAGCAGTACTTC
TRBJ2-7 - TRBV6-6 few CASTKGVVSYEQYF TGTGCCAGCACCAAGGGAGTCGTCTCCTACGAGCAGTACTTC
TRBJ2-7 TRBD1 TRBV5-5 - CASSLAWTGGSHEQYF TGTGCCAGCAGCTTGGCCTGGACAGGGGGTTCGCACGAGCAGTACTTC
TRBJ1-1 TRBD1 TRBV25-1 - CASSVTGQGAEAFF TGTGCCAGCAGTGTGACAGGGCAAGGGGCTGAAGCTTTCTTT
TRBJ2-7 TRBD2 TRBV18 once CASSPSPGLAPSSYEQYF TGTGCCAGCTCACCGTCCCCGGGACTAGCGCCCAGCTCCTACGAGCAGTACTTC
TRBJ1-1 - TRBV7-9 few CASSPRGQLNTEAFF TGTGCCAGCAGTCCCAGAGGACAGTTGAACACTGAAGCTTTCTTT
TRBJ1-5 - TRBV19 - CASSLRQQVNQPQHF TGTGCCAGTAGTTTACGGCAACAGGTCAATCAGCCCCAGCATTTT
TRBJ2-1 - TRBV7-2 - CASSLVQGSYNEQFF TGTGCCAGCAGCTTAGTCCAGGGGTCCTACAATGAGCAGTTCTTC
TRBJ1-4 - TRBV30 - CAWSGGHGEKLFF TGTGCCTGGAGCGGGGGGCATGGCGAAAAACTGTTTTTT
TRBJ1-5 - TRBV27 - CASSFGKGSNQPQHF TGTGCCAGCAGTTTCGGGAAGGGAAGTAATCAGCCCCAGCATTTT
TRBJ2-2 TRBD1 TRBV7-3 - CASSREDRRLFF TGTGCCAGCAGCCGAGAGGACAGGAGGCTGTTTTTT
TRBJ1-6 TRBD1 TRBV19 - CASSIPWDRGYSPLHF TGTGCCAGTAGTATTCCTTGGGACAGGGGATATTCACCCCTCCACTTT